These 22 T cell receptor beta chains came from one sample sequenced in a study of T cells in Graves' hyperthyroidism and ophthalmopathy. Researchers amplified the TCR beta CDR3 regions from RNA transcripts. TCR CDR3 regions were first amplified by RT-PCR with HTBI primers. Each CDR3 protein is one row after TCRdb ran MiXCR on the multiplex PCR reads. The sample lists 300,000 to 450,000 distinct CDR3 sequences, roughly 25% occurring once. The sample was blood. These receptors were collected from a man between 50 and 59 years old with Graves' hyperthyroidism.

This clonotype was counted at least ten times. As DNA, the CDR3 is TGTGCCAGCAGGTCCAGGGGTGACGGTCAGCCCCAGCATTTT. Protein product: CASRSRGDGQPQHF. This chain uses TRBV28 with TRBJ1-5; possible D gene TRBD1, 6 bases. This CDR3 is built from 14 residues. Trimming shortened V by 6 bases and J by 6 bases, and 15 bases separated the two germline ends. The germline V gene encodes CDR1 MDHEN and CDR2 SYDVKM. Drawing the rest from reference TRBV28 and TRBJ1-5, the complete variable domain is DVKVTQSSRYLVKRTGEKVFLECVQDMDHENMFWYRQDPGLGLRLIYFSYDVKMKEKGDIPEGYSVSREKKERFSLILESASTNQTSMYLCASRSRGDGQPQHFGDGTRLSIL.

This chain uses TRBV12-3 or TRBV12-4 with TRBJ2-7; D is possibly TRBD1 or TRBD2 (5 bases each). The V end lost 9 bases, the J end lost 0 bases, and 15 bases lay between the germline ends. The CDR3 is made up of 14 amino acids. CDR3 sequence (DNA): TGTGCCAGGAAAACGAATGGGACCTCCTACGAGCAGTACTTC. Translated, it gives CARKTNGTSYEQYF.

The chain has TRBV5-6 and TRBJ2-7; TRBD1 might be the D (5 bases). Trimming cost V 3 bases and J 4 bases, with 11 bases left between them. CDR3 length: 13 residues. Germline V gene lookup returns CDR1 SGHDT and CDR2 YYEEEE. This chain's CDR3 is CASSSQGRYEQYF. The CDR3 region has the DNA TGTGCCAGCAGCTCCCAGGGTCGGTACGAGCAGTACTTC.

This clonotype showed up many times. V and J are TRBV20-1 and TRBJ1-2; D not certain. This CDR3 region has 15 residues. V gave up 1 base and J gave up 6 bases, with 18 bases separating them. Germline lookup yields CDR1 DFQATT and CDR2 SNEGSKA (reference sequence). The CDR3 loop reads CSARVNVATSNGYTF. The CDR3 nucleotides read TGCAGTGCTAGAGTTAATGTGGCCACATCTAATGGCTACACCTTC.

A few counts support this clonotype. The gene calls are TRBV2 and TRBJ1-6; tentative D call: TRBD1 (6 bases). Germline CDR1 SNHLY, CDR2 FYNNEI. V shed 2 bases and J shed 9 bases, with 17 bases lying between them. This CDR3 has 16 amino acids. This CDR3 is CASSEIKRGAGSPLHF. DNA for the CDR3: TGTGCCAGCAGTGAAATTAAACGGGGGGCTGGTTCACCCCTCCACTTT.

The sample holds a few counts of this clonotype. The chain carries TRBV30 and TRBJ2-1; 7 bases line up with TRBD1. Germline V gene lookup returns CDR1 GTSNPN and CDR2 SVGIG (reference sequence). This CDR3 region has 14 residues. The V and J ends lost 5 bases and 4 bases, in that order; junction bases with no gene match: 8. In DNA form, the CDR3 reads TGTGCCTGGGATACAGGGGATGGGTACAATGAGCAGTTCTTC. Amino acids: CAWDTGDGYNEQFF. The entire variable domain, with the rest obtained from reference TRBV30 and TRBJ2-1, is as follows: SQTIHQWPATLVQPVGSPLSLECTVEGTSNPNLYWYRQAAGRGLQLLFYSVGIGQISSEVPQNLSASRPQDRQFILSSKKLLLSDSGFYLCAWDTGDGYNEQFFGPGTRLTVL.

V usage is TRBV7-9 and J usage is TRBJ2-2; 8 bases are shared with TRBD2. The CDR3 sequence is 14 residues long. V lost 7 bases to trimming and J lost 4 bases; unmatched junction nucleotides: 5. Looked up from germline, CDR1 is SEHNR and CDR2 is FQNEAQ (reference sequence). The CDR3 is CASKTGGFTGELFF. In nucleotides, the CDR3 is TGTGCCAGCAAGACGGGGGGGTTCACCGGGGAGCTGTTTTTT.

This chain links TRBV24-1 with TRBJ2-1; possibly TRBD1 or TRBD2 for D (6 bases each). CDR3 size: 14 residues. CDR1 is KGHDR and CDR2 is SFDVKD in the germline V gene. V gave up 4 bases and J gave up 3 bases, with 9 bases separating them. Written as DNA, the CDR3 is TGTGCCACCAGTGAGAGGGGGGACTACAATGAGCAGTTCTTC. It yields the protein CATSERGDYNEQFF.

This clonotype was recorded many times. The rearrangement uses TRBV7-9 and TRBJ2-1; D unclear. The CDR3 length is 14 residues. Germline loops: CDR1 SEHNR, CDR2 FQNEAQ (reference sequence). V was cut by 5 bases and J by 6 bases, with 14 bases left in between. The CDR3 region has the DNA TGTGCCAGCAGCGACCTTAGCCCTCTCAATGAGCAGTTCTTC. Its protein product is CASSDLSPLNEQFF.

The chain links TRBV5-6 to TRBJ2-3; D is perhaps TRBD1 or TRBD2 (5 bases each). Trimming took 4 bases from V and 6 from J, leaving 15 bases between them. The CDR3 consists of 14 residues. The germline gives CDR1 SGHDT, CDR2 YYEEEE. The CDR3 DNA reads as TGTGCCAGCAGCACCGGGACCCCCGCGGATACGCAGTATTTT. Protein sequence: CASSTGTPADTQYF.

The chain combines TRBV3-1 with TRBJ1-2, with TRBD1 identical over 7 bases. CDR1 is LGHDT and CDR2 is YNNKEL in the germline V gene (reference sequence). Losses at the gene ends were 1 base for V and 1 base for J; bases not matched to a gene: 12. This CDR3 is built from 18 residues. This CDR3 reads CASSQGQGGRDDNYGYTF. CDR3 coding DNA: TGTGCCAGCAGCCAAGGACAGGGCGGAAGGGACGATAACTATGGCTACACCTTC.

On this clonotype: Here the CDR3 omits its conserved ending phenylalanine or tryptophan, so a read error is the likely source. This rearrangement joins TRBV11-2 to TRBJ2-5; D ambiguous. The germline V gene encodes CDR1 SGHAT and CDR2 FQNNGV. Trimming stripped 5 bases from V and 5 bases from J, with 9 bases between. The CDR3 spans 12 residues. CDR3 sequence (DNA): TGTGCCAGCAGCACCCTTTGGGAGACCCAGTACCTC. Translating it yields CASSTLWETQYL.

This clonotype occurred many times. The chain carries TRBV11-2 and TRBJ2-7; 11 bases match TRBD2. CDR1 is SGHAT and CDR2 is FQNNGV in the germline V gene. CDR3 length equals 17 residues. The junction had 13 bases not matched to a gene; V was cut back by 5 bases and J by 4 bases. CDR3 coding DNA: TGTGCCAGCAGCAGGGGGGTAGGGACTAGCGGATTATACGAGCAGTACTTC. Protein sequence: CASSRGVGTSGLYEQYF.

This chain connects TRBV2 to TRBJ1-4; D remains unclear. Trimming removed 1 base from V and 7 bases from J, with 19 bases in between. The CDR3 is 17 residues long. CDR1 SNHLY and CDR2 FYNNEI come from the germline V gene. CDR3 DNA: TGTGCCAGCAGTGAAGGGCCCTCGGGTTTCGCTAGTGAAAAACTGTTTTTT. Its protein is CASSEGPSGFASEKLFF.

The V and J genes are TRBV9 and TRBJ2-7; D call uncertain. The CDR3 has 15 residues. Per germline, CDR1 SGDLS and CDR2 YYNGEE. V shed 0 bases and J shed 5 bases, with 15 bases lying between them. CDR3 bases: TGTGCCAGCAGCGTAGGAGCAGGCAAGGGCCACGAGCAGTACTTC. Amino acids: CASSVGAGKGHEQYF.

J is TRBJ2-1 and V is TRBV7-6; D is unclear. The V gene's germline CDR1 is SGHVS and CDR2 FNYEAQ. The ends were cut back, 4 bases at V and 4 bases at J, with 8 bases in the middle. The CDR3 is made up of 13 amino acids. CDR3 DNA: TGTGCCAGCAGCTACCCGCCTTACAATGAGCAGTTCTTC. Its translation: CASSYPPYNEQFF.

The rearrangement joins TRBV27 to TRBJ2-7; unclear D gene. The CDR3 is 13 amino acids. Germline V gene sequence: CDR1 MNHEY, CDR2 SMNVEV (reference sequence). Trimming left V 0 bases short and J 2 bases short, with 5 bases between. CDR3 region: CASSLSTAYEQYF. The CDR3 region has the DNA TGTGCCAGCAGTTTATCTACAGCCTACGAGCAGTACTTC.

V gene TRBV3-1 combines with J gene TRBJ2-2, with TRBD1 identical over 7 bases. The germline V gene has CDR1 LGHDT and CDR2 YNNKEL (reference sequence). This CDR3 is 16 amino acids long. The trim removed 4 bases at V and 0 bases at J, leaving 5 bases unmatched. CDR3 in DNA: TGTGCCAGCAGCCTAGACAGGGTTGCGAACACCGGGGAGCTGTTTTTT. Translation: CASSLDRVANTGELFF.

The sample holds one count of this clonotype. The CDR3 sequence is CASSLVGGSSYNSPLHF. In DNA form, the CDR3 reads TGCGCCAGCAGCTTGGTCGGAGGGAGCTCCTATAATTCACCCCTCCACTTT. This sequence joins TRBV5-1 and TRBJ1-6; D remains unclear. The CDR3 extends over 17 amino acids. Germline lookup yields CDR1 SGHRS and CDR2 YFSETQ. Trimming cost V 0 bases and J 0 bases, with 10 bases left between them.

The chain carries TRBV20-1 and TRBJ2-7; 14 bases fit TRBD2. The germline CDR1 and CDR2 sequences are DFQATT and SNEGSKA (reference sequence). CDR3 size: 16 residues. J was trimmed by 3 bases and V by 6 bases; bases with no gene match: 10. The CDR3 nucleotides are TGCAGTGCCACCGGGACTAGCGGGAGTCTTCGCTACGAGCAGTACTTC. Amino acid sequence: CSATGTSGSLRYEQYF.

The J gene is TRBJ1-5, the V gene TRBV28; a weak D match, TRBD1 (5 bases). The CDR3 runs 14 residues. Germline assignment: CDR1 MDHEN and CDR2 SYDVKM. With 3 bases removed from V and 7 bases from J, the gap between germline ends came to 13 bases. In DNA form, the CDR3 reads TGTGCCAGCAGTTTTTATGGGGCAGGGCAGCCCCAGCATTTT. Translated: CASSFYGAGQPQHF. Based on the CDR3 plus reference TRBV28 and TRBJ1-5, the full variable domain is DVKVTQSSRYLVKRTGEKVFLECVQDMDHENMFWYRQDPGLGLRLIYFSYDVKMKEKGDIPEGYSVSREKKERFSLILESASTNQTSMYLCASSFYGAGQPQHFGDGTRLSIL.

This clonotype appeared many times. The V gene is TRBV28, the J gene TRBJ2-7, with 8 bases that match TRBD1. The V and J ends lost 7 bases and 4 bases, in that order; junction bases with no gene match: 9. This CDR3 is built from 14 residues. Germline loops: CDR1 MDHEN, CDR2 SYDVKM. The CDR3, as DNA: TGTGCCAGCATCCCCGCAGGGGGCGGTTACGAGCAGTACTTC. It encodes CASIPAGGGYEQYF.